Below are 24 T cell receptor beta chains sequenced from a single sample in a study of T cell responses to AZD1222 COVID-19 vaccine (dated by TCRdb to about 2021). This sample's time point label indicates: about 28 days (+/-7) after the second vaccine dose. The method behind the library was the immunoSEQ multiplex PCR assay. This immuneACCESS table, as held by TCRdb, lists in-frame sequences with V and J called but not all clones. Of the missing ones, under half trace to an unresolved V gene in checked studies; the others have no known cause. Here the sample has about 180,000 clones; almost 90% occur a single time. The ten largest make up around a tenth of the sample. The sequences come from peripheral blood, collected 28 days after the second AZD1222 dose. Every receptor here comes from an adult who received the AZD1222 COVID-19 vaccine.

This rearrangement joins TRBV11-2 to TRBJ2-7; 8 nucleotides match TRBD2. This CDR3 is built from 15 residues. The germline CDR1 and CDR2 sequences are SGHAT and FQNNGV. The junction had 4 bases not matched to a gene; V was cut back by 3 bases and J by 0 bases. CDR3 DNA sequence: TGTGCCAGCAGCTTGGGTAGCGGGGCCTCCTACGAGCAGTACTTC. Its translation is CASSLGSGASYEQYF.

The J gene is TRBJ1-3, the V gene TRBV6-1, with D hard to call. Trimming stripped 2 bases from V and 0 bases from J, with 8 bases between. The germline CDR1 and CDR2 sequences are MNHNS and SASEGT. The CDR3 has 15 residues. This CDR3 is CASSEQAVSGNTIYF. As DNA, the CDR3 is TGTGCCAGCAGTGAACAGGCAGTCTCTGGAAACACCATATATTTT.

This clone occurred once. The rearrangement links TRBV14 to TRBJ1-1; possibly TRBD1 for D (6 bases). CDR1 is SGHDN and CDR2 is FVKESK in the germline V gene. Trimming took off 0 bases at V and 11 bases at J, with 19 bases between the two ends. This CDR3 has 15 amino acids. This CDR3 is CASSQDRWGAGTAFF. As DNA, the CDR3 is TGTGCCAGCAGCCAAGATAGATGGGGGGCAGGGACGGCTTTCTTT.

The chain has TRBV5-5 and TRBJ2-7; D unresolved. Between the trimmed V and J ends, which lost 2 bases and 5 bases, there was a span of 23 bases. Germline V gene lookup returns CDR1 SGHKS and CDR2 YYEKEE (reference sequence). This CDR3 comprises 17 residues. Written as DNA, the CDR3 is TGTGCCAGCAGCTTTGGTCCAACATCTGGTACACCCAACGAGCAGTACTTC. This translates into CASSFGPTSGTPNEQYF.

V is TRBV28 and J is TRBJ1-1; D gene ambiguous. Trimming cost V 7 bases and J 5 bases, with 14 bases left between them. Germline V gene data show CDR1 as MDHEN and CDR2 as SYDVKM. The CDR3 has 13 residues. The CDR3 protein is CASTPGEETEAFF. CDR3 bases: TGTGCCAGCACTCCTGGGGAGGAGACTGAAGCTTTCTTT. The entire variable domain, with the rest obtained from reference TRBV28 and TRBJ1-1, is as follows: DVKVTQSSRYLVKRTGEKVFLECVQDMDHENMFWYRQDPGLGLRLIYFSYDVKMKEKGDIPEGYSVSREKKERFSLILESASTNQTSMYLCASTPGEETEAFFGQGTRLTVV.

The chain uses TRBV29-1 and TRBJ1-5; TRBD1 might be the D (6 bases). The germline V and J ends were trimmed by 7 bases and 4 bases, with 17 bases remaining between them. Germline-derived CDR1 and CDR2 are SQVTM and ANQGSEA. The CDR3 contains 14 residues. CDR3 residues: CSALTGGPNQPQHF. The CDR3 DNA reads TGCAGCGCCCTCACGGGGGGCCCTAATCAGCCCCAGCATTTT.

The chain joins TRBV10-3 to TRBJ1-1; unclear D gene. The germline V gene encodes CDR1 ENHRY and CDR2 SYGVKD. V lost 5 bases to trimming and J lost 1 base, with 20 bases between them. The CDR3 runs 17 residues. The DNA for the CDR3 is TGTGCCATCAGTCCTATAAGAGGGAGGGCGGGGAACACTGAAGCTTTCTTT. Its protein is CAISPIRGRAGNTEAFF.

This sequence joins TRBV27 and TRBJ2-3, with D tentatively TRBD1 (6 bases). The CDR3 spans 14 residues. CDR1 is MNHEY, CDR2 SMNVEV, per germline (reference sequence). Trimming removed 4 bases from V and 5 bases from J, with 13 bases in between. CDR3 amino acids: CASSWGRRGDTQYF. The CDR3, as DNA: TGTGCCAGCAGTTGGGGGCGGAGAGGAGATACGCAGTATTTT.

This rearrangement joins TRBV4-3 to TRBJ2-5; D may match TRBD1 or TRBD2 (6 bases each). Deletions cut 0 bases from V and 5 bases from J, with 13 bases between. The CDR3 contains 15 residues. Germline CDR1 LGHNA, CDR2 YSLEER. The CDR3 spells CASSQEVGGEETQYF. The CDR3 bases are TGCGCCAGCAGCCAAGAGGTGGGGGGCGAGGAGACCCAGTACTTC.

The chain couples TRBV3-1 (or the pseudogene TRBV3-2) to TRBJ1-1; perhaps TRBD1 as D (5 bases). Trimming pared 2 bases from V and 4 bases from J, leaving 20 bases between. The CDR3 totals 17 residues. The germline V gene encodes CDR1 LGHDT and CDR2 YNNKEL (reference sequence). CDR3 sequence reads: CASSQPVVGGAGTEAFF. In nucleotides, the CDR3 is TGTGCCAGCAGCCAACCCGTTGTAGGAGGGGCTGGCACTGAAGCTTTCTTT.

The chain links TRBV3-1 (or the pseudogene TRBV3-2) to TRBJ1-4, with 7 bases matching TRBD1. The CDR3 is made up of 14 amino acids. The V gene end was trimmed by 4 bases and the J gene end by 11 bases; junction bases not matched to a gene: 10. CDR1 and CDR2 from the germline V gene are LGHDT and YNNKEL (reference sequence). The CDR3, as DNA: TGTGCCAGCAGCCGGGGACAGCCCAATGTCAAACTGTTTTTT. As protein: CASSRGQPNVKLFF.

The chain couples TRBV3-1 (or the pseudogene TRBV3-2) to TRBJ2-2, with 8 bases that match TRBD1. With V trimmed by 1 base and J by 5 bases, 3 bases remained unmatched. The CDR3 has 15 residues. Per the germline V gene, CDR1 is LGHDT and CDR2 is YNNKEL (reference sequence). CDR3 loop: CASSQAGGKTGELFF. CDR3 DNA sequence: TGTGCCAGCAGCCAAGCAGGGGGCAAGACCGGGGAGCTGTTTTTT.

This clone has a single count. The rearrangement joins TRBV5-4 to TRBJ1-4; the D gene is possibly TRBD1 (5 bases). The CDR3 has 15 residues. CDR1 is SGHNT and CDR2 is YYREEE in the germline V gene (reference sequence). Trimming removed 0 bases at V and 7 bases at J, with 13 bases between. DNA for the CDR3: TGTGCCAGCAGCTTGGGACAGAAGCTGAGTGAAAAACTGTTTTTT. Translated, it gives CASSLGQKLSEKLFF.

The chain carries TRBV10-3 and TRBJ2-3; D remains ambiguous. Germline-derived CDR1 and CDR2 are ENHRY and SYGVKD. The CDR3 contains 14 residues. V was cut by 0 bases and J by 0 bases, with 4 bases left in between. CDR3 in amino acids: CAISESFSTDTQYF. The CDR3 nucleotides read TGTGCCATCAGTGAGTCTTTTAGCACAGATACGCAGTATTTT.

The rearrangement uses TRBV7-2 and TRBJ2-1; D might be TRBD1 (6 bases). V was shortened by 2 bases and J by 3 bases, with 11 bases between the two germline ends. Germline CDR1 SGHTA, CDR2 FQGNSA. The CDR3 has 15 amino acids. The CDR3 protein is CASSLTGQDYNEQFF. The CDR3 DNA sequence: TGTGCCAGCAGCTTAACGGGACAAGACTACAATGAGCAGTTCTTC.

The chain joins TRBV12-5 to TRBJ1-1, with TRBD1 matching 9 bases. This CDR3 comprises 15 residues. The germline V gene has CDR1 LGHNT and CDR2 FRNRAP. V shed 5 bases and J 6 bases; nucleotides not matched to a gene: 10. CDR3 bases: TGTGCTAGTGGTCTCGGGACAGGGAGGTGGGCTGAAGCTTTCTTT. Translation gives CASGLGTGRWAEAFF.

The rearrangement joins TRBV4-1 to TRBJ2-7; D gene ambiguous. V was cut by 1 base and J by 2 bases, with 3 bases left in between. This CDR3 spans 12 amino acids. In germline, CDR1 is MGHRA, CDR2 YSYEKL. CDR3 nucleotide sequence: TGCGCCAGCAGCCAAGGACCCTACGAGCAGTACTTC. Amino acid sequence: CASSQGPYEQYF.

This clone was counted between two and nine times. The chain carries TRBV13 and TRBJ2-5; unclear D gene. Between the trimmed V and J ends, which lost 4 bases and 7 bases, there was a span of 4 bases. The CDR3 loop spans 10 amino acids. CDR1 and CDR2 from the germline V gene are PRHDT and FYEKMQ (reference sequence). The CDR3 protein is CASSSWTQYF. Here the CDR3 DNA reads TGTGCCAGCAGCTCCTGGACCCAGTACTTC.

The rearrangement links TRBV28 to TRBJ2-7; unclear D gene. V was trimmed by 2 bases and J by 2 bases, leaving 7 bases between them. CDR3 length: 13 amino acids. The V gene's germline CDR1 is MDHEN and CDR2 SYDVKM. CDR3 protein: CASSLSIAYEQYF. Here the CDR3 DNA reads TGTGCCAGCAGTTTAAGTATTGCCTACGAGCAGTACTTC.

The gene calls are TRBV7-8 and TRBJ2-7, with D perhaps given as TRBD1 or TRBD2 (5 bases each). This CDR3 comprises 16 residues. In germline, CDR1 is SGHVS, CDR2 FQNEAQ. The V and J ends lost 1 base and 3 bases respectively, with 16 bases between them. The CDR3 region is CASSLDPGGGLYEQYF. The CDR3 DNA reads TGTGCCAGCAGCTTAGATCCTGGGGGTGGTCTCTACGAGCAGTACTTC.

This clone was seen just once. This CDR3 reads CASNRQGTGDEQYF. DNA for the CDR3: TGCGCCAGCAACCGACAGGGGACTGGTGACGAGCAGTACTTC. The gene calls are TRBV5-1 and TRBJ2-7, with 8 bases identical to TRBD1. V dropped 6 bases and J dropped 5; count of bases not matched to a gene: 10. The CDR3 contains 14 residues. Germline V gives CDR1 SGHRS, CDR2 YFSETQ.

This sequence joins TRBV5-1 and TRBJ2-2; the D gene is possibly TRBD1 (5 bases). This CDR3 is 15 amino acids long. Per germline, CDR1 SGHRS and CDR2 YFSETQ. The V gene lost 4 bases and the J gene lost 2 bases, with 12 bases spanning the gap. The DNA of the CDR3 is TGCGCCAGCAGCCCCCAGACAGTTAACACCGGGGAGCTGTTTTTT. As protein: CASSPQTVNTGELFF.

The V and J genes are TRBV2 and TRBJ2-3, with 8 bases matching TRBD2. Germline trimming cut 2 bases from V and 0 bases from J; bases unmatched to any gene: 1. This CDR3 contains 15 residues. Per germline, CDR1 SNHLY and CDR2 FYNNEI. For the CDR3, the DNA is TGTGCCAGCAGTGAATTAGCGGGGAGCACAGATACGCAGTATTTT. This translates into CASSELAGSTDTQYF.

CDR3 in DNA: TGTGCCAGCAGTACCGGGACAGGGCTTACCGCTTTCTTT. This sequence encodes CASSTGTGLTAFF. The chain carries TRBV2 and TRBJ1-1; 9 nucleotides align to TRBD1. After removal of 5 bases from V and 11 bases from J, the junction contained 9 bases not matched to a gene. Per germline, CDR1 SNHLY and CDR2 FYNNEI. There are 13 residues in the CDR3.